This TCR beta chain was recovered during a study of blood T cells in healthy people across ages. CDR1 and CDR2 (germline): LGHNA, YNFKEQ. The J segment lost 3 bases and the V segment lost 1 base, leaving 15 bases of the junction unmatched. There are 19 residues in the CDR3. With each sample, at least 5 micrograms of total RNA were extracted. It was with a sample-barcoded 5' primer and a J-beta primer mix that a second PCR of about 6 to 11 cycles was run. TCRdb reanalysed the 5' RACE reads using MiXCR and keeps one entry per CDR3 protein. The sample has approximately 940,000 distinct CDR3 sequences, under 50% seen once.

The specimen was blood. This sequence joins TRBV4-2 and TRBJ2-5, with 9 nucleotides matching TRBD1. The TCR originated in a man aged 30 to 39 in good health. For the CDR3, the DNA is TGTGCCAGCAGCCAAGTTGGGTTACAGGGGGCAGGGGTGGAAGAGACCCAGTACTTC. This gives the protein CASSQVGLQGAGVEETQYF.